Presented here are 9 T cell receptor beta chains from one specimen sequenced in a study of blood T cell repertoires in COVID-19. Libraries were prepared by immunoSEQ multiplex PCR; TCRdb keeps only in-frame clonotypes and omits some of them. The sample contains roughly 160,000 clones, around 67% of which appear only once. The sequenced sample consisted of peripheral blood. The receptors were sampled from a woman aged 80 or older with acute or convalescent COVID-19.

The V call is TRBV14, the J call TRBJ1-1; a possible D gene is TRBD1 (5 bases). The CDR3 length is 14 residues. The V and J ends lost 2 bases and 5 bases respectively, with 12 bases between them. The V gene's germline CDR1 is SGHDN and CDR2 FVKESK. CDR3 nucleotide sequence: TGTGCCAGCAGCCAATTATCCGGGGGGACTGAAGCTTTCTTT. It translates to CASSQLSGGTEAFF.

CDR3 sequence: CASSFQGSSPLHF. CDR3 DNA: TGTGCCAGCAGCTTTCAGGGTAGTTCACCCCTCCACTTT. This chain uses TRBV11-2 with TRBJ1-6, with D maybe TRBD1 (5 bases). This CDR3 comprises 13 residues. The germline V and J ends were trimmed by 3 bases and 9 bases, with 9 bases remaining between them. From germline, CDR1 is SGHAT and CDR2 FQNNGV.

The sample holds one count of this clone. The chain recombines TRBV10-3 with TRBJ2-1; D may be TRBD1 (6 bases). Germline V lookup: CDR1 ENHRY, CDR2 SYGVKD. This CDR3 spans 16 amino acids. V lost 6 bases and J 7 bases, leaving 22 bases between the germline ends. This CDR3 reads CAISRVGAAGRNEQFF. CDR3 coding DNA: TGTGCCATCAGCCGAGTGGGGGCCGCCGGAAGGAATGAGCAGTTCTTC.

V is TRBV29-1 and J is TRBJ1-1; possibly TRBD1 for D (5 bases). The germline gives CDR1 SQVTM, CDR2 ANQGSEA. The CDR3 is 14 amino acids. The germline V and J ends were trimmed by 4 bases and 1 base, with 13 bases remaining between them. The chain's CDR3 is CSVARQRGNTEAFF. CDR3 bases: TGCAGCGTTGCGAGACAGCGGGGGAACACTGAAGCTTTCTTT.

The chain links TRBV29-1 to TRBJ2-1, with a weak D call TRBD2 (6 bases). Per the germline V gene, CDR1 is SQVTM and CDR2 is ANQGSEA. V lost 8 bases and J 0 bases, leaving 17 bases between the germline ends. This CDR3 is 15 amino acids long. CDR3 nucleotides: TGCAGCTTCCTTAGGGATAGCGGCTCCTACAATGAGCAGTTCTTC. Translating gives CSFLRDSGSYNEQFF.

The chain joins TRBV28 to TRBJ2-2; 16 nucleotides match TRBD2. This CDR3 is built from 18 residues. V was clipped by 6 bases and J by 3 bases; unmatched bases: 7. Germline V gene data show CDR1 as MDHEN and CDR2 as SYDVKM. CDR3 region: CASRSGTSGRGHTGELFF. CDR3 coding DNA: TGTGCCAGCAGATCAGGGACTAGCGGGAGGGGGCACACCGGGGAGCTGTTTTTT.

The chain has TRBV10-3 and TRBJ2-7, with D perhaps TRBD2 (5 bases). The V and J ends lost 5 bases and 0 bases respectively, with 14 bases between them. CDR3 size: 15 residues. Germline loops: CDR1 ENHRY, CDR2 SYGVKD. The CDR3: CAISSDSPSSYEQYF. As DNA, the CDR3 is TGTGCCATCAGTTCGGACTCTCCTAGCTCCTACGAGCAGTACTTC.

This rearrangement joins TRBV4-2 to TRBJ1-5; tentative D call: TRBD1 (5 bases). Trimming stripped 1 base from V and 6 bases from J, with 22 bases between. Per the germline V gene, CDR1 is LGHNA and CDR2 is YNFKEQ. The CDR3 has 18 residues. The CDR3 DNA reads as TGTGCCAGCAGCCAAGTCGGAGGGGCAACCCAGCATTCTCAGCCCCAGCATTTT. Translating it yields CASSQVGGATQHSQPQHF.

This clone was detected once. The V gene is TRBV5-5, the J gene TRBJ1-5; D is undetermined. The V gene lost 1 base and the J gene lost 0 bases, with 17 bases spanning the gap. The CDR3 length is 18 residues. Per the germline V gene, CDR1 is SGHKS and CDR2 is YYEKEE (reference sequence). CDR3 bases: TGTGCCAGCAGCTTGTCATTCGGGAACCCGAATAGCAATCAGCCCCAGCATTTT. Translating it yields CASSLSFGNPNSNQPQHF.